One sample yielded the 3 T cell receptor beta chains listed below, sequenced in a study of T cells after yellow fever vaccination. TCRdb fed the 5' RACE reads into MiXCR, producing one record per CDR3 protein. The sample has about 47,000 distinct CDR3 sequences; 7.4% are singletons. Here the sequenced sample was CD8+ T cells sorted from PBMCs, taken roughly 15 days after the first yellow fever vaccination. The receptors were sampled from a man between 18 and 29 years old who received the YFV17D yellow fever vaccine.

This clonotype has ten or more counts. The genes are TRBV24-1 and TRBJ2-1, with D perhaps given as TRBD1 or TRBD2 (5 bases each). V was cut by 4 bases and J by 7 bases, with 16 bases left in between. This CDR3 region has 15 residues. CDR1 is KGHDR and CDR2 is SFDVKD in the germline V gene. For the CDR3, the DNA is TGTGCCACCAGTGACTCGGGACGAGATGAAAATGAGCAGTTCTTC. Its protein is CATSDSGRDENEQFF.

This clonotype has a count of ten or more. The chain links TRBV12-3 or TRBV12-4 to TRBJ2-1, with D possibly TRBD1 on 6 matching bases. The CDR3 is 15 residues long. Deletions cut 7 bases from V and 6 bases from J, with 19 bases between. The CDR3 DNA reads as TGTGCCAGCAACCCTGGACGAGGGGGTCTCAATGAGCAGTTCTTC. This translates into CASNPGRGGLNEQFF.

Many counts were recorded for this clonotype. The V call is TRBV20-1, the J call TRBJ2-7; perhaps TRBD1 as D (7 bases). The CDR3 is 18 amino acids. Germline CDR1 reads DFQATT; CDR2 reads SNEGSKA (reference sequence). The V end lost 6 bases, the J end lost 0 bases, and 27 bases lay between the germline ends. In DNA, the CDR3 is TGCAGTGCGCCGGGATGGACAGGAGCCGCCGGGGGCTCCTACGAGCAGTACTTC. Amino acid sequence: CSAPGWTGAAGGSYEQYF.